This T cell receptor (beta chain) was retrieved from a study of T cell responses to AZD1222 COVID-19 vaccine. At the level of the study: Combined were second doses at about 4 or about 12 weeks. Study conclusions and caveats: Nearly half of spike-specific TCRs reportedly target variant regions that are unmutated in the B.1.351 and B.1.1.7 variants.

Note on this clone: The antigen remains unidentified.

This CDR3 comprises 12 residues. The J segment lost 8 bases and the V segment lost 6 bases, leaving 6 bases of the junction unmatched. Germline V gives CDR1 SGHNT, CDR2 YYREEE (reference sequence). The table came from immunoSEQ multiplex PCR; TCRdb's copy has only in-frame clones and leaves some out. The repertoire holds some 170,000 clones, with 90% to 95% as singletons. The rearrangement joins TRBV5-4 to TRBJ2-5; 8 positions agree with TRBD1. This material consisted of peripheral blood, taken on day 0 of AZD1222 vaccination. This TCR came from an adult in good health. The CDR3 sequence is CASTGQGGTQYF. DNA for the CDR3: TGTGCCAGCACCGGACAGGGTGGAACCCAGTACTTC.